This T cell receptor beta chain was obtained from a study of blood T cell repertoires in COVID-19. Study information: COVID-19 samples from acute and convalescent phases originated in the United States, Italy and Spain. In each case, the material was cDNA or gDNA derived from T cells, B-cell-depleted T cells, or PBMCs.

This CDR3 contains 16 residues. Per the germline V gene, CDR1 is SEHNR and CDR2 is FQNEAQ (reference sequence). Unmatched junction bases numbered 8, after V lost 2 bases and J lost 8 bases. The Seattle site enrolled patients during active infection and followed them longitudinally. Original analysis: Amplification of reference gene primers was used by the study to estimate nucleated cell counts. Assay: immunoSEQ multiplex PCR; the TCRdb copy retains only in-frame clones and omits some. V and J calls and clone size are copied from that table; D and trimming were computed from the DNA. The sample has around 160,000 clones; around nine tenths are singletons.

This sequence joins TRBV7-9 and TRBJ1-6, with 8 bases aligning to TRBD1. The sequenced sample consisted of peripheral blood. The sequence derives from a woman aged 70-85 years with COVID-19, enrolled during active disease. CDR3 residues: CASSLQGQGTYSPLHF. The CDR3 DNA reads as TGTGCCAGCAGCTTACAAGGACAGGGTACATATTCACCCCTCCACTTT.